The 15 T cell receptor beta chains below come from one sample, sequenced in a study of cytomegalovirus exposure and HLA in healthy donors. PCR amplification relied on 60 Vbeta primers (plus 13 Jbeta primers). Libraries were prepared by immunoSEQ multiplex PCR; TCRdb keeps only in-frame clonotypes and omits some of them. The sample shows 140,000 or so clones, around four fifths of them seen only once. Material: PBMCs. The origin of the receptors is a female donor in good health and CMV-seronegative.

V and J are TRBV9 and TRBJ1-1; D is unresolved. The V end was cut by 4 bases, the J end by 1 base, with 8 bases between. Germline V gene sequence: CDR1 SGDLS, CDR2 YYNGEE. CDR3 length: 13 amino acids. DNA of the CDR3: TGTGCCAGCAGCTCTAGCGGGAACACTGAAGCTTTCTTT. Its protein is CASSSSGNTEAFF.

The chain is built from TRBV27 and TRBJ1-2; TRBD1 matches 8 bases. This CDR3 region has 15 residues. J was trimmed by 2 bases and V by 0 bases; bases with no gene match: 2. CDR1 and CDR2 (germline): MNHEY, SMNVEV (reference sequence). The CDR3, as DNA: TGTGCCAGCAGTTTATCCAGGGGGCGAAACTATGGCTACACCTTC. Protein: CASSLSRGRNYGYTF.

This chain joins TRBV27 and TRBJ2-1; 7 nucleotides line up with TRBD1. The CDR3 is made up of 16 amino acids. The germline V gene encodes CDR1 MNHEY and CDR2 SMNVEV (reference sequence). After removal of 1 base from V and 2 bases from J, the junction contained 5 bases not matched to a gene. CDR3 residues: CASSLFPQGAYNEQFF. Here the CDR3 DNA reads TGTGCCAGCAGTTTATTTCCCCAGGGGGCCTACAATGAGCAGTTCTTC.

The chain is built from TRBV5-1 and TRBJ1-2; the D gene is possibly TRBD1 (5 bases). Germline assignment: CDR1 SGHRS and CDR2 YFSETQ. CDR3 length: 17 amino acids. The germline V and J ends were trimmed by 0 bases and 4 bases, with 19 bases remaining between them. As DNA, the CDR3 is TGCGCCAGCAGCTTGGCAGGGTCGGAGCCGCCCCCCTATGGCTACACCTTC. Translated, it gives CASSLAGSEPPPYGYTF.

V gene TRBV28 combines with J gene TRBJ1-1, with D tentatively TRBD1 (6 bases). Trimming took 8 bases from V and 4 from J, leaving 14 bases between them. Germline assignment: CDR1 MDHEN and CDR2 SYDVKM. The CDR3 runs to 13 residues. This CDR3 is CASRTVGRTEAFF. CDR3 DNA sequence: TGTGCCAGCCGGACAGTCGGACGCACTGAAGCTTTCTTT.

This clone was seen just once. The V call is TRBV7-8, the J call TRBJ2-7, with 8 bases matching TRBD1. V shed 5 bases and J 9 bases; nucleotides not matched to a gene: 15. The CDR3 runs 15 residues. The germline CDR1 and CDR2 sequences are SGHVS and FQNEAQ. The CDR3, as DNA: TGTGCCAGCAGCGTGACAGGGGCACTAGGTTCGGGGCAGTACTTC. This gives the protein CASSVTGALGSGQYF.

This clone was seen only a few times. The chain employs TRBV4-3 and TRBJ1-1, with a tentative D call TRBD1 (6 bases). This CDR3 is built from 16 residues. The V gene's germline CDR1 is LGHNA and CDR2 YSLEER. The V gene lost 0 bases and the J gene lost 5 bases, with 16 bases spanning the gap. CDR3 bases: TGCGCCAGCAGCCAAGATCAGAAGGGGGTAGGGACTGAAGCTTTCTTT. This translates into CASSQDQKGVGTEAFF.

CDR3 nucleotide sequence: TGTGCCAGCAGCTTAGGAGCGGTGAACTACGAGCAGTACTTC. Amino acids: CASSLGAVNYEQYF. The V gene is TRBV11-2, the J gene TRBJ2-7; D is perhaps TRBD2 (5 bases). CDR1 and CDR2 from the germline V gene are SGHAT and FQNNGV. The CDR3 spans 14 residues. V was shortened by 1 base and J by 3 bases, with 10 bases between the two germline ends.

This chain uses TRBV19 with TRBJ2-2; D uncertain. V was trimmed by 3 bases and J by 0 bases, leaving 8 bases between them. CDR3 size: 15 residues. Germline V gives CDR1 LNHDA, CDR2 SQIVND (reference sequence). In DNA form, the CDR3 reads TGTGCCAGTAGTATTTCCCTACCGAACACCGGGGAGCTGTTTTTT. Amino acid sequence: CASSISLPNTGELFF.

This clone was observed a few times. The V and J genes are TRBV5-1 and TRBJ1-1; perhaps TRBD1 as D (5 bases). CDR3 length: 13 amino acids. In germline, CDR1 is SGHRS, CDR2 YFSETQ. V was cut by 2 bases and J by 1 base, with 6 bases left in between. Here the CDR3 DNA reads TGCGCCAGCAGCTTTAGGGGGAACACTGAAGCTTTCTTT. Translating gives CASSFRGNTEAFF.

The V call is TRBV2, the J call TRBJ2-4, with D perhaps TRBD1 (5 bases). CDR1 SNHLY and CDR2 FYNNEI come from the germline V gene. The ends were cut back, 7 bases at V and 9 bases at J, with 16 bases in the middle. CDR3 size: 13 residues. In nucleotides, the CDR3 is TGTGCCAGCATGCTCCAGGGTGTTGTCATTCAGTACTTC. Encoded protein: CASMLQGVVIQYF.

This rearrangement joins TRBV6-1 to TRBJ2-7; 11 bases agree with TRBD1. Germline-derived CDR1 and CDR2 are MNHNS and SASEGT. J was trimmed by 5 bases and V by 5 bases; bases with no gene match: 5. The CDR3 consists of 14 residues. Here the CDR3 DNA reads TGTGCCAGCAGTACTGGACAGGGGGCCAACGAGCAGTACTTC. Protein: CASSTGQGANEQYF.

V is TRBV4-1 and J is TRBJ2-1; TRBD2 aligns across 13 bases. Germline V lookup: CDR1 MGHRA, CDR2 YSYEKL. After removal of 4 bases from V and 9 bases from J, the junction contained 9 bases not matched to a gene. The CDR3 sequence is 16 residues long. CDR3: CASSLLGTSGISEQFF. The CDR3 DNA follows: TGCGCCAGCAGCCTTCTCGGGACTAGCGGGATTAGTGAGCAGTTCTTC.

This chain uses TRBV7-2 with TRBJ2-5, with a possible D match to TRBD2 (6 bases). The CDR3 has 15 amino acids. Trimming took off 2 bases at V and 5 bases at J, with 15 bases between the two ends. Per germline, CDR1 SGHTA and CDR2 FQGNSA. The CDR3 bases are TGTGCCAGCAGCTTAACCAGCGTTCGGGGGGAGACCCAGTACTTC. Its translation is CASSLTSVRGETQYF.

This chain connects TRBV6-4 to TRBJ2-1; 7 bases are shared with TRBD2. This CDR3 spans 15 amino acids. The V segment lost 3 bases and the J segment 9 bases; nucleotides outside the gene matches: 11. Germline CDR1 and CDR2: MRHNA and SNTAGT. The CDR3 here is CASSEVGLGTGEQFF. CDR3 DNA: TGTGCCAGCAGTGAGGTAGGACTAGGCACGGGTGAGCAGTTCTTC.